The 28 T cell receptor beta chains reported below all come from one sample, sequenced in a study of regulatory T cells in long-lasting Graves disease. As to time point: newly diagnosed GD, antithyroid drugs for less than 3 months. PBMC RNA was the source of the TCR library. Arm-PCR of CDR3 regions and iRepertoire HTBI primers were used to build TCR beta libraries. TCRdb passed the multiplex PCR reads through MiXCR, listing each CDR3 protein once. The sample includes over 350,000 distinct CDR3 sequences, 12% to 15% of them seen just once. These sequences were also reported in another study, on T cells in Graves' hyperthyroidism and ophthalmopathy.

The sequenced sample was peripheral blood mononuclear cells (PBMCs), obtained at new diagnosis, from a patient treated with antithyroid drugs. The receptors here all came from a woman aged 45-65 years with Graves disease.

This clonotype was found a few times. The chain combines TRBV7-2 with TRBJ1-3; 7 bases are a match to TRBD1. Germline trimming cut 4 bases from V and 0 bases from J; bases unmatched to any gene: 6. Germline V gene lookup returns CDR1 SGHTA and CDR2 FQGNSA. The CDR3 spans 16 residues. The CDR3 loop is CASSSGQSSSGNTIYF. CDR3 DNA sequence: TGTGCCAGCAGCTCGGGACAGTCCAGCTCTGGAAACACCATATATTTT.

This clonotype has ten or more counts. The V call is TRBV27, the J call TRBJ2-3; D is unresolved. The CDR3 runs 13 residues. Looked up from germline, CDR1 is MNHEY and CDR2 is SMNVEV (reference sequence). The ends were cut back, 3 bases at V and 3 bases at J, with 7 bases in the middle. Here the CDR3 DNA reads TGTGCCAGCAGTTTTGCCAGGACAGATACGCAGTATTTT. It codes for CASSFARTDTQYF.

This clonotype was seen ten or more times. V usage is TRBV15 and J usage is TRBJ1-4; possibly TRBD1 for D (6 bases). There are 17 residues in the CDR3. V lost 2 bases, J lost 8 bases, and 21 bases lay in between. Germline CDR1 is LNHNV and CDR2 is YYDKDF (reference sequence). The CDR3 loop reads CATSRPDPQGLWEKLFF. The CDR3 nucleotides read TGTGCCACCAGCAGACCGGACCCACAGGGCCTCTGGGAAAAACTGTTTTTT.

The CDR3 bases are TGTGCCAGCAGTCGTGAAGGGACTAGCCCCTACAATGAGCAGTACTTC. Translating gives CASSREGTSPYNEQYF. The V gene is TRBV5-6, the J gene TRBJ2-1; 9 nucleotides line up with TRBD2. The assigned J gene may be wrong: the sequence end matches TRBJ2-7 better. The CDR3 length is 16 residues. Germline lookup yields CDR1 SGHDT and CDR2 YYEEEE.

This clonotype was picked up a small number of times. This rearrangement joins TRBV25-1 to TRBJ2-3, with a weak D call TRBD2 (6 bases). Per the germline V gene, CDR1 is MGHDK and CDR2 is SYGVNS. The CDR3 spans 14 residues. With 4 bases removed from V and 3 bases from J, the gap between germline ends came to 11 bases. CDR3 in amino acids: CASSVQGGTDTQYF. The CDR3 DNA is TGTGCCAGCAGTGTGCAGGGAGGAACAGATACGCAGTATTTT.

This clonotype was counted between two and nine times. The chain is built from TRBV7-3 and TRBJ1-1; no clear D. This CDR3 has 13 residues. V was trimmed by 1 base and J by 5 bases, leaving 8 bases between them. Germline CDR1 is SGHTA and CDR2 is FQGTGA. CDR3 residues: CASSLRRETEAFF. CDR3 sequence (DNA): TGTGCCAGCAGCTTAAGGAGAGAGACTGAAGCTTTCTTT.

This clonotype was recorded at least ten times. The chain recombines TRBV6-2 or TRBV6-3 with TRBJ1-2; the match to TRBD1 covers 8 bases. The length of the CDR3 is 13 residues. Per germline, CDR1 MNHEY and CDR2 SVGEGT. Unmatched junction bases numbered 8, after V lost 6 bases and J lost 8 bases. The CDR3 DNA reads as TGTGCCAGCAGCCGGGGACAGGCAGTGGGCTACACCTTC. It is translated as CASSRGQAVGYTF.

The J gene is TRBJ2-5, the V gene TRBV9, with 8 bases matching TRBD1. V trimming: 4 bases; J trimming: 1 base; junction bases outside the gene matches: 6. CDR3 length: 15 amino acids. CDR1 is SGDLS and CDR2 is YYNGEE in the germline V gene. CDR3 sequence (DNA): TGTGCCAGCAGCCAGCTCACAGGGGGCCAAGAGACCCAGTACTTC. Translating it yields CASSQLTGGQETQYF.

This clonotype was counted ten times or more. The CDR3 sequence: CSAPWQGSDTQYF. The CDR3 DNA is TGCAGTGCTCCCTGGCAGGGATCAGATACGCAGTATTTT. V is TRBV20-1 and J is TRBJ2-3, with a possible D match to TRBD1 (5 bases). This CDR3 is built from 13 residues. Looked up from germline, CDR1 is DFQATT and CDR2 is SNEGSKA (reference sequence). Deletions cut 5 bases from V and 4 bases from J, with 13 bases between.

The rearrangement links TRBV5-1 to TRBJ1-6; 9 bases fit TRBD1. The CDR3 has 16 residues. Germline V CDR1 and CDR2: SGHRS, YFSETQ. V was pared by 4 bases and J by 8 bases, with 10 bases of the junction left unmatched. CDR3 region: CASSPGTGWQDSPLHF. The CDR3 nucleotides are TGCGCCAGCAGCCCGGGGACAGGGTGGCAAGATTCACCCCTCCACTTT.

The CDR3 spells CASSPRGLSNSPLHF. The CDR3 DNA follows: TGCGCCAGCAGCCCAAGAGGGCTGAGTAATTCACCCCTCCACTTT. The genes are TRBV4-1 and TRBJ1-6; D gene unclear. The germline gives CDR1 MGHRA, CDR2 YSYEKL. The CDR3 consists of 15 residues. V was cut by 4 bases and J by 6 bases, with 13 bases left in between.

This clonotype appeared many times. The CDR3 nucleotides read TGTGCCAGCAGCTTTGGCGGAAAGTCGACTAGCGGACGCACAGATACGCAGTATTTT. Translation: CASSFGGKSTSGRTDTQYF. The chain couples TRBV11-1 to TRBJ2-3, with 9 bases matching TRBD2. The ends lost 3 bases at V and 1 base at J; junction bases unmatched: 14. The CDR3 is 19 residues long. CDR1 is SGHAT and CDR2 is FQDESV in the germline V gene (reference sequence).

This clonotype was observed a few times. The chain uses TRBV6-1 and TRBJ1-5; D unclear. Trimming removed 4 bases from V and 6 bases from J, with 19 bases in between. The germline CDR1 and CDR2 sequences are MNHNS and SASEGT. This CDR3 contains 16 residues. The CDR3 here is CASSAEVGQVGQPQHF. The CDR3 DNA follows: TGTGCCAGCAGTGCGGAGGTGGGCCAAGTCGGTCAGCCCCAGCATTTT.

The sample holds many counts of this clonotype. The rearrangement uses TRBV24-1 and TRBJ1-2; TRBD1 might be the D (6 bases). V lost 3 bases, J lost 2 bases, and 15 bases lay in between. Germline V CDR1 and CDR2: KGHDR, SFDVKD. The CDR3 runs to 16 residues. CDR3 sequence: CATSDASGQGNYGYTF. CDR3 bases: TGTGCCACCAGTGATGCGTCGGGACAAGGGAACTATGGCTACACCTTC.

The chain links TRBV5-6 to TRBJ2-3; no clear D. The CDR3 extends over 15 amino acids. Between the trimmed V and J ends, which lost 0 bases and 0 bases, there was a span of 8 bases. From germline, CDR1 is SGHDT and CDR2 YYEEEE. The DNA for the CDR3 is TGTGCCAGCAGCTTGGGCATTGCTAGCACAGATACGCAGTATTTT. Residues: CASSLGIASTDTQYF.

Ten or more counts support this clonotype. The J gene is TRBJ2-7, the V gene TRBV7-9; D ambiguous. Trimming took 0 bases from V and 0 from J, leaving 12 bases between them. CDR3 length: 16 amino acids. Germline V gene data show CDR1 as SEHNR and CDR2 as FQNEAQ (reference sequence). CDR3 nucleotides: TGTGCCAGCAGCTTAGCGTGGCAGAGCCGCTCCTACGAGCAGTACTTC. It yields the protein CASSLAWQSRSYEQYF.

This clonotype has ten or more counts. One end of the junction does not line up with germline, which may come from a read error. The chain uses TRBV24-1 and TRBJ2-2; 7 bases align to TRBD2. This CDR3 is built from 15 residues. Per the germline V gene, CDR1 is KGHDR and CDR2 is SFDVKD. Here the CDR3 reads CATRDSSGDTGELFF. The DNA for the CDR3 is TGTGCCACCAGGGATTCCAGCGGGGACACCGGGGAGCTGTTTTTT.

This clonotype was seen at least ten times. The chain carries TRBV12-3 or TRBV12-4 and TRBJ2-3, with D tentatively TRBD2 (6 bases). The CDR3 is 14 amino acids. Trimming removed 6 bases at V and 3 bases at J, with 13 bases between. The CDR3 spells CASRNGGGTDTQYF. CDR3 sequence (DNA): TGTGCCAGCAGGAACGGGGGAGGTACAGATACGCAGTATTTT.

This clonotype came up many times. This chain joins TRBV28 and TRBJ1-1; 10 nucleotides align to TRBD1. Losses at the gene ends were 6 bases for V and 3 bases for J; bases not matched to a gene: 7. Germline V gives CDR1 MDHEN, CDR2 SYDVKM. The CDR3 covers 15 residues. The CDR3 region has the DNA TGTGCCAGCAGGACAGGGGGCTTCGTTGACACTGAAGCTTTCTTT. Translation gives CASRTGGFVDTEAFF.

This clonotype has at least ten counts. This sequence joins TRBV2 and TRBJ1-2, with D unresolved. The CDR3 length is 14 residues. The germline V gene encodes CDR1 SNHLY and CDR2 FYNNEI. V was pared by 0 bases and J by 4 bases, with 9 bases between. CDR3 in amino acids: CASSEAEGPYGYTF. For the CDR3, the DNA is TGTGCCAGCAGTGAAGCGGAGGGTCCCTATGGCTACACCTTC.

This clonotype has ten or more counts. The CDR3 reads CASSEGIRYYEQYF. For the CDR3, the DNA is TGCGCCAGCAGTGAGGGGATCCGCTACTACGAGCAGTACTTC. This chain connects TRBV10-2 to TRBJ2-7; D not resolved. This CDR3 is built from 14 residues. Between the trimmed V and J ends, which lost 2 bases and 3 bases, there was a span of 11 bases. From germline, CDR1 is WSHSY and CDR2 SAAADI.

In regard to this clonotype: A much bigger clone sits one base away, suggesting this may be a read error. The conserved closing phenylalanine or tryptophan is absent in this CDR3, likely reflecting a read error. This chain links TRBV28 with TRBJ1-6, with TRBD1 as a possible D gene (5 bases). The CDR3 covers 15 residues. Trimming cost V 5 bases and J 5 bases, with 13 bases left between them. The germline V gene has CDR1 MDHEN and CDR2 SYDVKM. The CDR3 bases are TGTGCCAGCAGTGGGGGGGATAGGGATAATTCACCCCTCCACCTT. Amino acid sequence: CASSGGDRDNSPLHL.

This clonotype was recorded at least ten times. V gene TRBV27 combines with J gene TRBJ2-3, with 7 bases matching TRBD2. Germline CDR1 reads MNHEY; CDR2 reads SMNVEV (reference sequence). V lost 4 bases to trimming and J lost 5 bases; unmatched junction nucleotides: 6. The CDR3 consists of 14 residues. The CDR3 protein is CASSWGGLGDTQYF. DNA of the CDR3: TGTGCCAGCAGTTGGGGAGGGCTCGGAGATACGCAGTATTTT.

The chain links TRBV5-8 to TRBJ2-2; TRBD2 agrees at 14 bases. Germline V gene data show CDR1 as SGHTS and CDR2 as YDEGEE. This CDR3 comprises 16 residues. The V gene end was trimmed by 4 bases and the J gene end by 6 bases; junction bases not matched to a gene: 5. In nucleotides, the CDR3 is TGTGCCAGCAGCCTGGGACTAGCGGGAGAATCCGGGGAGCTGTTTTTT. Translation gives CASSLGLAGESGELFF.

Only one count was recorded for this clonotype. A read error may account for a junction end that differs from germline. The chain has TRBV3-1 and TRBJ1-1; TRBD1 is a possible D gene (5 bases). CDR1 and CDR2 (germline): LGHDT, YNNKEL (reference sequence). The length of the CDR3 is 14 residues. The CDR3 reads CASSQRQQDTEAFF. DNA for the CDR3: TGTGCCAGCAGCCAAAGACAGCAGGACACTGAGGCTTTCTTT.

This clonotype was detected many times. The chain employs TRBV2 and TRBJ1-5, with a tentative D call TRBD1 (5 bases). Trimming stripped 6 bases from V and 6 bases from J, with 18 bases between. Per germline, CDR1 SNHLY and CDR2 FYNNEI. The CDR3 sequence is 15 residues long. This chain's CDR3 is CASSPNGQGSQPQHF. In nucleotides, the CDR3 is TGTGCCAGCAGCCCGAACGGGCAGGGCAGTCAGCCCCAGCATTTT.

The chain uses TRBV9 and TRBJ1-6; TRBD1 aligns across 9 bases. J gave up 10 bases and V 4 bases, and 3 bases lay outside the gene matches. Germline-derived CDR1 and CDR2 are SGDLS and YYNGEE. This CDR3 comprises 13 residues. Here the CDR3 reads CASSRTGDSPLHF. As DNA, the CDR3 is TGTGCCAGCAGCCGGACAGGGGACTCACCCCTCCACTTT.

This chain uses TRBV5-1 with TRBJ2-5; 15 positions match TRBD2. The CDR3 extends over 17 amino acids. The germline V gene encodes CDR1 SGHRS and CDR2 YFSETQ. Trimming at V came to 4 bases and at J to 2 bases, leaving 6 bases not matched to a gene. The CDR3 is CASSPGLAGGWQETQYF. CDR3 in DNA: TGCGCCAGCAGCCCGGGACTAGCGGGAGGATGGCAAGAGACCCAGTACTTC. The whole variable domain, filled in from reference TRBV5-1 and TRBJ2-5, reads KAGVTQTPRYLIKTRGQQVTLSCSPISGHRSVSWYQQTPGQGLQFLFEYFSETQRNKGNFPGRFSGRQFSNSRSEMNVSTLELGDSALYLCASSPGLAGGWQETQYFGPGTRLLVL.